These 22 T cell receptor gamma chains share one sample of origin, sequenced in a study of gamma-delta chains in newborns, infants, children. TCRdb reran clone calling via CATT on the reads. Seen here are more than 950 gamma-chain clones, 40% to 60% observed once, and the top ten hold approximately 22%. Sequencing input: blood. The receptors stem from a child who was a newborn, infant or young child, either healthy, febrile or measles-vaccinated (not recorded which).

This clone was seen a handful of times. The V and J genes are TRGV9 and TRGJP. The J gene is absent in TCRdb and was assigned here via DNA matching to germline. The CDR3 consists of 14 residues. J lost 9 bases, V lost 6 bases, and 5 bases had no gene match. Germline CDR1 and CDR2: GITISATS and ISYDGTV (reference sequence). Written as DNA, the CDR3 is TGTGCCTTGTGGCGTACGTTGGGCAAAAAAATCAAGGTATTT. Translating gives CALWRTLGKKIKVF.

No J gene was called, and the V gene is TRGV9. CDR3 length: 14 amino acids. Germline CDR1 is GITISATS and CDR2 is ISYDGTV (reference sequence). CDR3 in DNA: TGTGCCTTGTGGGAGGTGCCTTATTATTATAACAAACTCTTT. It codes for CALWEVPYYYNKLF.

The chain is built from TRGV9 and TRGJ1 or TRGJ2. TCRdb records no J gene; here it was assigned by comparing the DNA to germline. Unmatched junction bases numbered 10, after V lost 2 bases and J lost 12 bases. CDR3 length: 12 residues. Germline-derived CDR1 and CDR2 are GITISATS and ISYDGTV (reference sequence). The CDR3 loop is CALWEAGRGKLF. CDR3 bases: TGTGCCTTGTGGGAGGCGGGGCGGGGGAAACTCTTT.

The chain carries TRGV9 and TRGJP. Here the J gene came from matching the DNA to germline, since TCRdb omits it. The CDR3 runs to 23 residues. Per germline, CDR1 GITISATS and CDR2 ISYDGTV (reference sequence). V trimming: 0 bases; J trimming: 4 bases; junction bases outside the gene matches: 21. The CDR3 here is CALWEVQLSRSLPQELGKKIKVF. Here the CDR3 DNA reads TGTGCCTTGTGGGAGGTGCAGTTGTCTCGATCCCTACCCCAAGAGTTGGGCAAAAAAATCAAGGTATTT.

This clone ranks as large. This chain links TRGV9 with TRGJP. TCRdb supplies no J gene; here it was assigned by aligning the nucleotide sequence to germline. The CDR3 is 16 residues long. V shed 0 bases, J shed 7 bases, and the junction held 3 bases outside the gene matches. Per germline, CDR1 GITISATS and CDR2 ISYDGTV (reference sequence). The CDR3 coding sequence is TGTGCCTTGTGGGAGGTGTGGGAGTTGGGCAAAAAAATCAAGGTATTT. It specifies CALWEVWELGKKIKVF.

Points on this clone: A read error is possible here, since a much larger clone lies one base away. The rearrangement uses TRGV4 and TRGJ1 or TRGJ2. No J segment appears in TCRdb, so it was assigned here by matching the sequence to germline. Looked up from germline, CDR1 is EGSTGY and CDR2 is YDSYTSSV. The V and J ends lost 6 bases and 0 bases, in that order; junction bases with no gene match: 17. The CDR3 loop spans 17 amino acids. In DNA form, the CDR3 reads TGTGCCACCTGGTATGTTGGGTGGGCCAAGAATTATTATAAGAAACTCTTT. Its translation is CATWYVGWAKNYYKKLF.

There are a few counts of this clone. CDR3 sequence (DNA): TGTGCCTTGTGGGAGCATAAGATAGGTTATTATAAGAAACTCTTT. Its translation: CALWEHKIGYYKKLF. The V gene is TRGV9, the J gene TRGJ1 or TRGJ2. The J gene was not available in TCRdb and was assigned here by matching the DNA to germline segments. The CDR3 runs 15 residues. V was pared by 3 bases and J by 3 bases, with 11 bases of the junction left unmatched. Germline CDR1 GITISATS, CDR2 ISYDGTV (reference sequence).

This clone has only a few counts. The chain recombines TRGV9 with TRGJP. Trimming at V came to 2 bases and at J to 4 bases, leaving 5 bases not matched to a gene. This CDR3 spans 17 amino acids. CDR1 GITISATS and CDR2 ISYDGTV come from the germline V gene (reference sequence). CDR3 sequence reads: CALWEANQELGKKIKVF. In DNA, the CDR3 is TGTGCCTTGTGGGAGGCCAATCAAGAGTTGGGCAAAAAAATCAAGGTATTT.

The V gene was left uncalled, and the J gene is TRGJ1 or TRGJ2. This CDR3 has 14 amino acids. For the CDR3, the DNA is TGTGCCTTGTGTTATCCGCAGGGTTATTATAAGAAACTCTTT. Amino acid sequence: CALCYPQGYYKKLF.

This clone was seen more than once but under ten times. The J gene is TRGJ1 or TRGJ2, the V gene TRGV9. Here the J gene came from matching the DNA to germline, since TCRdb omits it. This CDR3 has 11 amino acids. Germline V gives CDR1 GITISATS, CDR2 ISYDGTV (reference sequence). V gave up 0 bases and J gave up 8 bases; unmatched junction bases: 1. The CDR3 region has the DNA TGTGCCTTGTGGGAGGTGCATAAGAAACTCTTT. This gives the protein CALWEVHKKLF.

The V and J genes are TRGV9 and TRGJ1 or TRGJ2. The CDR3 is made up of 14 amino acids. The germline V gene has CDR1 GITISATS and CDR2 ISYDGTV (reference sequence). Germline trimming cut 0 bases from V and 5 bases from J; bases unmatched to any gene: 7. This CDR3 is CALWEVRRHYKKLF. As DNA, the CDR3 is TGTGCCTTGTGGGAGGTGCGCAGGCATTATAAGAAACTCTTT.

This clone came up a few times. The rearrangement uses TRGV2 and TRGJP2. TCRdb offers no J gene call, so here the DNA was matched to germline to obtain one. The CDR3 is made up of 14 amino acids. The J segment lost 5 bases and the V segment lost 2 bases, leaving 5 bases of the junction unmatched. Germline loops: CDR1 EGSNGY, CDR2 YDSYNSKV. CDR3 region: CATWDAESDWIKTF. The DNA of the CDR3 is TGTGCCACCTGGGACGCTGAGAGTGATTGGATCAAGACGTTT.

The table lists this clone with a few counts. The same CDR3 also results from other DNA sequences found in this sample. The chain combines TRGV9 with TRGJP. TCRdb offers no J gene call, so here the DNA was matched to germline to obtain one. The junction had 4 bases not matched to a gene; V was cut back by 2 bases and J by 3 bases. Germline lookup yields CDR1 GITISATS and CDR2 ISYDGTV (reference sequence). The CDR3 length is 17 residues. The CDR3 sequence: CALWEGTQELGKKIKVF. The CDR3 coding sequence is TGTGCCTTGTGGGAGGGGACGCAAGAGTTGGGCAAAAAAATCAAGGTATTT.

Note on this clone: The sample has other DNA sequences that encode this CDR3 too. There is no J gene call, but TRGV9 is given as the V gene. The CDR3 loop spans 15 amino acids. Germline CDR1 and CDR2: GITISATS and ISYDGTV (reference sequence). CDR3 sequence (DNA): TGTGCCTTGTGGCTACAAGAGTTGGGCAAAAAAATCAAAGTATTT. Translating it yields CALWLQELGKKIKVF.

There are a few counts of this clone. TCRdb attributes to this sequence the protein of a much larger clone, which differs from the DNA translation at residue 5; a read error is likely, and the protein displayed is translated from the DNA. The chain carries TRGV9 and TRGJP. The J gene comes from matching the DNA to germline here; TCRdb lacks it. The CDR3 has 16 amino acids. In germline, CDR1 is GITISATS, CDR2 ISYDGTV (reference sequence). V lost 4 bases to trimming and J lost 4 bases; unmatched junction nucleotides: 4. The CDR3 DNA follows: TGTGCCTTGTGGGACGCACAAGAGTTGGGCAAAAAAATCAAGGTATTT. It specifies CALWDAQELGKKIKVF.

The rearrangement joins TRGV9 to TRGJP. The J gene was not available in TCRdb and was assigned here by matching the DNA to germline segments. Germline V lookup: CDR1 GITISATS, CDR2 ISYDGTV (reference sequence). V lost 1 base, J lost 6 bases, and 6 bases stayed unmatched. CDR3 length equals 17 residues. The CDR3, as DNA: TGTGCCTTGTGGGAGGTAGTATCAGAGTTGGGCAAAAAAATCAAGGTATTT. It is translated as CALWEVVSELGKKIKVF.

The rearrangement joins TRGV4 to TRGJP2. TCRdb carries no J gene annotation; the J gene was assigned here by matching the DNA with germline. In germline, CDR1 is EGSTGY, CDR2 YDSYTSSV. CDR3 length: 14 amino acids. V shed 1 base and J 6 bases; nucleotides not matched to a gene: 5. The CDR3 sequence is CATWDGLGDWIKTF. In DNA form, the CDR3 reads TGTGCCACCTGGGATGGCCTAGGTGATTGGATCAAGACGTTT.

CDR3 nucleotides: TGTGCCTTGTGGGAGAACCGGAATTATTATAAGAAACTCTTT. It yields the protein CALWENRNYYKKLF. The rearrangement joins TRGV9 to TRGJ1 or TRGJ2. Here the J gene came from matching the DNA to germline, since TCRdb omits it. Germline V gene sequence: CDR1 GITISATS, CDR2 ISYDGTV (reference sequence). The CDR3 loop spans 14 amino acids. The ends lost 3 bases at V and 0 bases at J; junction bases unmatched: 5.

Comments on this clone: This likely reflects a read error, since a far larger clone is one base away. Other DNA sequences in the same sample also yield this CDR3. The rearrangement uses TRGV9 and TRGJP. The J gene, absent from TCRdb, was called here by matching the DNA to germline. Looked up from germline, CDR1 is GITISATS and CDR2 is ISYDGTV (reference sequence). CDR3 length equals 16 residues. The CDR3 sequence: CALWEVQELGKKIKVF. In DNA form, the CDR3 reads TGTGCCTTATGGGAGGTGCAAGAGTTGGGCAAAAAAATCAAGGTATTT.

Note on this clone: One end of the junction fails to match germline, which may point to a read error. Other nucleotide sequences in the sample specify the same CDR3. The chain joins TRGV9 to TRGJP. Because TCRdb records no J gene, it was assigned here through a match of the DNA to germline. Germline V gives CDR1 GITISATS, CDR2 ISYDGTV (reference sequence). CDR3 length: 15 residues. The CDR3 bases are TGCGCCTTGTGGGAGGTCGAGTTGGGCAAAAAAATCAAGGTATTT. Translating it yields CALWEVELGKKIKVF.

The CDR3 spells CATWDGYYKKLF. CDR3 sequence (DNA): TGTGCCACCTGGGACGGTTATTATAAGAAACTCTTT. The chain is built from TRGV8 and TRGJ1 or TRGJ2. The J gene, left out of TCRdb, was set here by checking the DNA against germline. The germline V gene has CDR1 VENAVY and CDR2 YDSYNSRV. This CDR3 contains 12 residues. V dropped 4 bases and J dropped 3; count of bases not matched to a gene: 3.

As to this clone: At the DNA level, this CDR3 is encoded by other sequences in the same sample as well. The chain carries TRGV9 and TRGJP. Here the J gene was assigned by germline matching of the DNA, as TCRdb has none. V trimming: 0 bases; J trimming: 7 bases; junction bases outside the gene matches: 6. The CDR3 is made up of 17 amino acids. The V gene's germline CDR1 is GITISATS and CDR2 ISYDGTV (reference sequence). Here the CDR3 DNA reads TGTGCCTTGTGGGAGGTGCGACGGGAGTTGGGCAAAAAAATCAAGGTATTT. This encodes CALWEVRRELGKKIKVF.